This entry concerns a single T cell receptor (beta chain). This sample is part of a study of T-cell memory formation after mild COVID-19. TCRdb redid the calling of the 5' RACE reads with MiXCR, one entry per CDR3 protein. The sample holds about 180,000 distinct CDR3 sequences, 15% to 20% seen once. Germline lookup yields CDR1 KGHSH and CDR2 LQKENI. The CDR3 covers 12 residues. Trimming cost V 3 bases and J 11 bases, with 13 bases left between them. This sequence was found in an adult woman who had mild COVID-19 (a few samples of this study predate the infection). Cell type and time point are not known. Sample: PBMCs or a T cell subset sorted from them (not recorded which). V and J are TRBV18 and TRBJ1-1, with D hard to call. The CDR3 loop reads CASSPLVASAFF. In DNA form, the CDR3 reads TGTGCCAGCTCACCCTTAGTAGCAAGTGCTTTCTTT.